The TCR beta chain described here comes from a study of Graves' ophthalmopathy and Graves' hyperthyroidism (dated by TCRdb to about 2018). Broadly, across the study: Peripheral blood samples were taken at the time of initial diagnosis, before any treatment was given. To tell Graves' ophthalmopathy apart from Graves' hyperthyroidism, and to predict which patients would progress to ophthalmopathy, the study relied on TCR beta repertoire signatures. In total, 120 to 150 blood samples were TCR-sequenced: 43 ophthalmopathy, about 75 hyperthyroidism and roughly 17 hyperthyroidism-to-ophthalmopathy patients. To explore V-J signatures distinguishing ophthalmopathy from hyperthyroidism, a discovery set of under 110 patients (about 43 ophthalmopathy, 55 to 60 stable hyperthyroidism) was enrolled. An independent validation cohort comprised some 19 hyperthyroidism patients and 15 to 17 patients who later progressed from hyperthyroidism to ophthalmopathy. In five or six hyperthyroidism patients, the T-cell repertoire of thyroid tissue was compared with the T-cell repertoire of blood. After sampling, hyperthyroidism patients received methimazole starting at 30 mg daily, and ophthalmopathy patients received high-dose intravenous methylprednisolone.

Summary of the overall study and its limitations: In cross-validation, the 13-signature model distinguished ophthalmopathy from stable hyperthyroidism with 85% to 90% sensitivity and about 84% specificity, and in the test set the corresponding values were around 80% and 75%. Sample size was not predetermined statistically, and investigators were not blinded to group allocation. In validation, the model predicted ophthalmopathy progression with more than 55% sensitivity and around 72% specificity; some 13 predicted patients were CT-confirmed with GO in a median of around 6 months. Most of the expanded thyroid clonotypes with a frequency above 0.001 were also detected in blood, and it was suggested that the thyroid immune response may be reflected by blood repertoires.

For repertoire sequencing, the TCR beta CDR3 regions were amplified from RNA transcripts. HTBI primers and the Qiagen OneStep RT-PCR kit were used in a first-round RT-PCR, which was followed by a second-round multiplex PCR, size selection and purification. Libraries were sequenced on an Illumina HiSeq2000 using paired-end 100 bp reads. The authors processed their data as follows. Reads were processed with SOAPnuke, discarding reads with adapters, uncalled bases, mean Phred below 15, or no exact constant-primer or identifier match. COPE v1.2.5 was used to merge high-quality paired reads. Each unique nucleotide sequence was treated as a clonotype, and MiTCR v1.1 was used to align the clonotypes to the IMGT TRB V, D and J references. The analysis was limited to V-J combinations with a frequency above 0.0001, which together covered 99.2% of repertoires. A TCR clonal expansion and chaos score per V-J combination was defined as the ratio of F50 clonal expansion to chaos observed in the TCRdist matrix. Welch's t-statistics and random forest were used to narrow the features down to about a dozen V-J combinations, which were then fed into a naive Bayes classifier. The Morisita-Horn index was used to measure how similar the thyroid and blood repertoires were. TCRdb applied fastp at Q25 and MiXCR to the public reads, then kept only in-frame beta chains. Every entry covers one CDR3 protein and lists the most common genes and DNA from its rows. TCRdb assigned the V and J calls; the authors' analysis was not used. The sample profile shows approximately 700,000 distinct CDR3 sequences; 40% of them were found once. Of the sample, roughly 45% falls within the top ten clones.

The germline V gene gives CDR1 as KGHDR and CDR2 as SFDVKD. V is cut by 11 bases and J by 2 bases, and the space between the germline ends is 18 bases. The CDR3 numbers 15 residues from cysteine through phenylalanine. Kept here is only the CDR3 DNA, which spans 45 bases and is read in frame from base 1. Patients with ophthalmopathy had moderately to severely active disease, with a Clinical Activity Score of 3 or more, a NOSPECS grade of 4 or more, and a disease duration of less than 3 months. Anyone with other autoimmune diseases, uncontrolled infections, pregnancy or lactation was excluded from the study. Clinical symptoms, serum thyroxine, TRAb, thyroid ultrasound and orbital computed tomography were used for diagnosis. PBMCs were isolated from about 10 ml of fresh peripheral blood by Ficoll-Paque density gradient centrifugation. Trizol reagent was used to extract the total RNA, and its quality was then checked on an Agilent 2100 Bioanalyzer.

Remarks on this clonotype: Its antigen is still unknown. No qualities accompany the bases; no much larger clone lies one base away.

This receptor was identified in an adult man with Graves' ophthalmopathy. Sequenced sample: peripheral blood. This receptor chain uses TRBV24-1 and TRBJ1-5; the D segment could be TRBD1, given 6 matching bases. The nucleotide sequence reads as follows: TGTGCCAGCAGACGGACAGCCGGGGGCAATCAGCCCCAGCATTTT. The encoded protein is CASRRTAGGNQPQHF.